The present T cell receptor (beta chain) was sequenced within a study of cytomegalovirus exposure and HLA in healthy donors. Study-level background: A later analysis reported the 100 to 150 validation repertoires used the same platform as the roughly 700 first-cohort repertoires.

Clones were sequenced by immunoSEQ multiplex PCR, and TCRdb holds only the in-frame ones, with some missing. Among some 200,000 clones listed, around 90% were seen once. The junction had 12 bases not matched to a gene; V was cut back by 3 bases and J by 1 base. Germline V lookup: CDR1 SGHRS, CDR2 YFSETQ. The CDR3 sequence is 18 residues long. Overall study findings and caveats: The classifier reportedly diagnosed cytomegalovirus status with high specificity and sensitivity. Most observed TCR sequences were rare, whereas some public TCRs were detected in many donors.

Points on this clone: Its antigen is undetermined.

Source material: PBMCs. The receptor was isolated from a woman between 18 and 30 years old in good health and CMV-seronegative. The chain uses TRBV5-1 and TRBJ2-3, with 9 bases matching TRBD1. The CDR3, as DNA: TGCGCCAGCAGCTCTTTCCAGCCCCGGACAGGGGGCACAGATACGCAGTATTTT. Its protein product is CASSSFQPRTGGTDTQYF.